What follows are 10 T cell receptor beta chains derived from one specimen sequenced in a study of blood T cells in healthy people across ages. For the second PCR, which ran for about 7 to 11 cycles, a sample-barcoded 5' primer and a J-beta primer mix were used. TCRdb ran MiXCR on the 5' RACE reads and lists one entry per CDR3 protein. The table records 600,000 to 1,000,000 distinct CDR3 sequences, 58% of them present only once. The material sequenced was blood. These receptors came from a man aged 25 to 40 in good health.

The chain recombines TRBV27 with TRBJ2-1; D may be TRBD1 (5 bases). CDR3 size: 12 residues. The germline V and J ends were trimmed by 3 bases and 10 bases, with 10 bases remaining between them. Germline CDR1 and CDR2: MNHEY and SMNVEV (reference sequence). The DNA of the CDR3 is TGTGCCAGCAGTTTTGGGGCTCGGGAGCAGTTCTTC. This translates into CASSFGAREQFF.

This clonotype occurred a few times. The chain uses TRBV6-1 and TRBJ2-1, with 9 positions matching TRBD1. Per germline, CDR1 MNHNS and CDR2 SASEGT. The trim removed 2 bases at V and 3 bases at J, leaving 5 bases unmatched. This CDR3 spans 16 amino acids. For the CDR3, the DNA is TGTGCCAGCAGTGAACGACAGGGGGGAGTCTACAATGAGCAGTTCTTC. Amino acids: CASSERQGGVYNEQFF.

This sequence joins TRBV10-3 and TRBJ2-1, with D perhaps TRBD2 (5 bases). Trimming removed 2 bases at V and 9 bases at J, with 14 bases between. Germline V lookup: CDR1 ENHRY, CDR2 SYGVKD. The CDR3 consists of 14 residues. The CDR3 loop reads CAISEGESPFEQFF. The CDR3 DNA reads TGTGCCATCAGTGAGGGGGAGTCCCCCTTTGAGCAGTTCTTC.

This chain uses TRBV27 with TRBJ2-5; perhaps TRBD1 as D (6 bases). V was pared by 1 base and J by 4 bases, with 16 bases between. The CDR3 runs 16 residues. Germline V CDR1 and CDR2: MNHEY, SMNVEV (reference sequence). The CDR3 DNA reads as TGTGCCAGCAGTTTATACTCTAACAGGGTGGGAGAGACCCAGTACTTC. It yields the protein CASSLYSNRVGETQYF.

This clonotype was found a few times. The chain uses TRBV25-1 and TRBJ1-6; no clear D. The CDR3 has 12 amino acids. Germline lookup yields CDR1 MGHDK and CDR2 SYGVNS. With 4 bases removed from V and 10 bases from J, the gap between germline ends came to 8 bases. CDR3: CASSGGRSPLHF. CDR3 nucleotide sequence: TGTGCCAGCAGTGGGGGTCGCTCACCCCTCCACTTT.

V and J are TRBV6-1 and TRBJ1-2, with D possibly TRBD1 on 6 matching bases. V shed 8 bases and J shed 4 bases, with 11 bases lying between them. This CDR3 contains 12 residues. Germline values: CDR1 MNHNS, CDR2 SASEGT. The CDR3 bases are TGTGCCAGCGTTCAGGGGATCTATGGCTACACCTTC. Amino acids: CASVQGIYGYTF.

This clonotype has a handful of counts. The chain uses TRBV7-3 and TRBJ2-3; perhaps TRBD2 as D (5 bases). Germline V gene sequence: CDR1 SGHTA, CDR2 FQGTGA. The CDR3 has 14 amino acids. Trimming stripped 5 bases from V and 3 bases from J, with 12 bases between. CDR3 protein: CASSENTGTDTQYF. The CDR3 coding sequence is TGTGCCAGCAGCGAAAACACGGGGACAGATACGCAGTATTTT.

The chain uses TRBV29-1 and TRBJ2-7; 10 nucleotides agree with TRBD1. The closer fit of TRBJ2-5 to the DNA end suggests the J call may be wrong. The CDR3 covers 13 residues. Germline V CDR1 and CDR2: SQVTM, ANQGSEA. CDR3 sequence reads: CSAMGQGTATQYF. Here the CDR3 DNA reads TGCAGCGCCATGGGACAGGGGACGGCGACCCAGTACTTC.

In the case of this clonotype: The junction differs from germline at one of its ends, possibly a read error. CDR3 protein: CASSEDSHGYTF. CDR3 bases: TGTGCCAGCAGCGAAGACAGCCATGGCTACACCTTC. The V call is TRBV2, the J call TRBJ1-2; D possibly corresponds to TRBD1 (5 bases). The germline V gene has CDR1 SNHLY and CDR2 FYNNEI. This CDR3 is built from 12 residues.

V and J are TRBV29-1 and TRBJ2-4, with D unresolved. With the DNA end fitting TRBJ2-5 better, the J assignment may be wrong. Germline values: CDR1 SQVTM, CDR2 ANQGSEA. The CDR3 sequence is 12 residues long. CDR3 loop: CSVRSSQETQYF. The DNA of the CDR3 is TGCAGCGTTCGGAGTTCCCAAGAGACCCAGTACTTC.